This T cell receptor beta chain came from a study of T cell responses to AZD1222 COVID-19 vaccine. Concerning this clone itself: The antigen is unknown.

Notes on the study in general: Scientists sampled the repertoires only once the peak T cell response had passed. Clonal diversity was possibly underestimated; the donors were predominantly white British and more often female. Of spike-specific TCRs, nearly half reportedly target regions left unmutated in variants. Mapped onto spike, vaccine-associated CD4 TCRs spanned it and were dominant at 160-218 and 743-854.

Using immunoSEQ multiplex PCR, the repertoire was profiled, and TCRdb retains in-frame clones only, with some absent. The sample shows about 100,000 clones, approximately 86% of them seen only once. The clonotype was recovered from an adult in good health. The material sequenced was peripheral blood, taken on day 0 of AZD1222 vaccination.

CDR3: CASSPPYRGDEQYF. For the CDR3, the DNA is TGTGCCAGCTCACCTCCCTACAGGGGAGACGAGCAGTACTTC. The chain combines TRBV18 with TRBJ2-7; 7 bases are a match to TRBD1. Germline loops: CDR1 KGHSH, CDR2 LQKENI. Germline trimming cut 3 bases from V and 5 bases from J; bases unmatched to any gene: 7. This CDR3 is 14 amino acids long.